Shown below are 21 T cell receptor beta chains from a single sample sequenced in a study of regulatory T cells in long-lasting Graves disease. Building the TCR beta libraries relied on iRepertoire HTBI primers, and CDR3 regions underwent Arm-PCR. TCRdb reprocessed the multiplex PCR reads with MiXCR, giving one entry per CDR3 protein. The sample lists approximately 230,000 distinct CDR3 sequences; about a sixth were seen once. Documented time point: newly diagnosed GD, antithyroid drugs for less than 3 months. PBMCs provided the RNA from which the TCR library was made. Here the sequenced sample was peripheral blood mononuclear cells (PBMCs), taken at new diagnosis, from a patient treated with antithyroid drugs. The receptors were gathered from a female donor with Graves disease.

This chain joins TRBV5-6 and TRBJ1-1; the D is unclear. Germline loops: CDR1 SGHDT, CDR2 YYEEEE. There are 13 residues in the CDR3. Between the trimmed V and J ends, which lost 5 bases and 7 bases, there was a span of 15 bases. The CDR3 protein is CASRIRPANEAFF. DNA of the CDR3: TGTGCCAGCAGGATTAGACCGGCGAATGAAGCTTTCTTT.

This clonotype was recorded at least ten times. The CDR3 protein is CASSPSYTGELFF. CDR3 DNA sequence: TGTGCCAGCAGTCCGAGCTACACCGGGGAGCTGTTTTTT. The chain employs TRBV28 and TRBJ2-2; D unresolved. The germline V gene encodes CDR1 MDHEN and CDR2 SYDVKM. Deletions cut 5 bases from V and 3 bases from J, with 7 bases between. This CDR3 has 13 residues.

This clonotype has a count of ten or more. J is TRBJ1-2 and V is TRBV19, with D unresolved. V shed 2 bases and J shed 4 bases, with 5 bases lying between them. CDR3 size: 12 residues. In germline, CDR1 is LNHDA, CDR2 SQIVND (reference sequence). The CDR3 spells CASSIRTYGYTF. CDR3 sequence (DNA): TGTGCCAGTAGTATACGAACCTATGGCTACACCTTC.

This clonotype was seen repeatedly, ten times or more. The CDR3 region is CASRLGNQPQHF. CDR3 nucleotides: TGTGCCAGCCGGTTGGGCAATCAGCCCCAGCATTTT. V gene TRBV27 combines with J gene TRBJ1-5; D is ambiguous. The V gene lost 8 bases and the J gene lost 2 bases, with 7 bases spanning the gap. Per the germline V gene, CDR1 is MNHEY and CDR2 is SMNVEV (reference sequence). This CDR3 contains 12 residues.

The chain has TRBV19 and TRBJ1-6; D may be TRBD1 (6 bases). The CDR3 extends over 14 amino acids. Trimming left V 6 bases short and J 5 bases short, with 11 bases between. The V gene's germline CDR1 is LNHDA and CDR2 SQIVND (reference sequence). The CDR3 region is CASRPGHDNSPLHF. The CDR3 DNA reads TGTGCCAGTAGGCCGGGACACGATAATTCACCCCTCCACTTT. The full variable domain, completed using reference TRBV19 and TRBJ1-6, is DGGITQSPKYLFRKEGQNVTLSCEQNLNHDAMYWYRQDPGQGLRLIYYSQIVNDFQKGDIAEGYSVSREKKESFPLTVTSAQKNPTAFYLCASRPGHDNSPLHFGNGTRLTVT.

This clonotype occurred a few times. A read error is possible here, since a much larger clone lies one base away. V is TRBV18 and J is TRBJ1-2; 7 bases match TRBD1. Germline CDR1 is KGHSH and CDR2 is LQKENI. This CDR3 contains 14 residues. V shed 2 bases and J 9 bases; nucleotides not matched to a gene: 9. This chain's CDR3 is CASSPLPQGHSYTF. CDR3 bases: TGTGCCAGCTCACCATTACCACAGGGGCATAGCTACACCTTC.

This clonotype was picked up a small number of times. The gene calls are TRBV30 and TRBJ2-1, with TRBD2 matching 7 bases. The germline gives CDR1 GTSNPN, CDR2 SVGIG (reference sequence). The CDR3 length is 14 residues. V gave up 1 base and J gave up 4 bases; unmatched junction bases: 4. CDR3 sequence (DNA): TGTGCCTGGAGTGGGGAGCGGGGATACAATGAGCAGTTCTTC. This encodes CAWSGERGYNEQFF.

This clonotype was found many times. The chain recombines TRBV6-1 with TRBJ2-7; 7 bases align to TRBD2. This CDR3 has 13 residues. J was trimmed by 1 base and V by 7 bases; bases with no gene match: 4. Germline V gives CDR1 MNHNS, CDR2 SASEGT. CDR3 protein: CASTSGQSYEQYF. CDR3 in DNA: TGTGCCAGCACTAGCGGTCAGTCCTACGAGCAGTACTTC.

This clonotype was counted many times. The chain has TRBV24-1 and TRBJ1-2; 7 bases match TRBD1. CDR3 length equals 15 residues. Per the germline V gene, CDR1 is KGHDR and CDR2 is SFDVKD. With V trimmed by 3 bases and J by 2 bases, 5 bases remained unmatched. The CDR3 DNA sequence: TGTGCCACCAGTGATCGCGGACAGGCAAACTATGGCTACACCTTC. Its translation: CATSDRGQANYGYTF.

This clonotype has a count of ten or more. The chain combines TRBV6-1 with TRBJ2-7, with unresolved D. Germline V gene sequence: CDR1 MNHNS, CDR2 SASEGT. The CDR3 spans 14 residues. V shed 5 bases and J shed 3 bases, with 14 bases lying between them. The CDR3 reads CASSPRDTNYEQYF. The CDR3 DNA reads TGTGCCAGCAGTCCAAGGGATACCAACTACGAGCAGTACTTC.

This clonotype was detected a few times. The rearrangement joins TRBV10-3 to TRBJ2-7; D gene unclear. The CDR3 covers 13 residues. Germline V gene sequence: CDR1 ENHRY, CDR2 SYGVKD. Trimming cost V 6 bases and J 3 bases, with 12 bases left between them. The CDR3 spells CAISAELGYEQYF. The CDR3 DNA reads TGTGCCATCAGCGCGGAATTGGGCTACGAGCAGTACTTC.

The chain links TRBV5-4 to TRBJ1-1; D not resolved. With 2 bases removed from V and 5 bases from J, the gap between germline ends came to 10 bases. This CDR3 comprises 13 residues. Germline V gene lookup returns CDR1 SGHNT and CDR2 YYREEE (reference sequence). CDR3 region: CASSLEWRTEAFF. The CDR3 DNA sequence: TGTGCCAGCAGCTTAGAATGGCGGACTGAAGCTTTCTTT.

This clonotype was observed a single time. The CDR3: CASGLASVLNQPQHF. CDR3 nucleotide sequence: TGTGCTAGTGGTTTGGCCTCAGTCCTCAATCAGCCCCAGCATTTT. The genes are TRBV12-5 and TRBJ1-5; the D is unclear. The CDR3 is 15 amino acids. Per the germline V gene, CDR1 is LGHNT and CDR2 is FRNRAP. Trimming pared 1 base from V and 3 bases from J, leaving 10 bases between.

The rearrangement uses TRBV5-5 and TRBJ2-6; a weak D match, TRBD1 (6 bases). The CDR3 is made up of 19 amino acids. Germline CDR1 is SGHKS and CDR2 is YYEKEE (reference sequence). The V end was cut by 0 bases, the J end by 0 bases, with 16 bases between. The CDR3 sequence: CASSLALVRDNSGANVLTF. As DNA, the CDR3 is TGTGCCAGCAGCTTGGCGTTAGTCCGGGACAACTCTGGGGCCAACGTCCTGACTTTC. Filled out from reference TRBV5-5 and TRBJ2-6, the complete variable domain reads DAGVTQSPTHLIKTRGQQVTLRCSPISGHKSVSWYQQVLGQGPQFIFQYYEKEERGRGNFPDRFSARQFPNYSSELNVNALLLGDSALYLCASSLALVRDNSGANVLTFGAGSRLTVL.

This clonotype showed up many times. CDR3 coding DNA: TGTGCCAGTTCCCCTCGGACAGGGGGGGACCAAGAGACCCAGTACTTC. Translating gives CASSPRTGGDQETQYF. This chain links TRBV19 with TRBJ2-5, with 10 bases fitting TRBD1. The CDR3 totals 16 residues. V was pared by 8 bases and J by 0 bases, with 9 bases of the junction left unmatched. Germline-derived CDR1 and CDR2 are LNHDA and SQIVND (reference sequence).

This clonotype was detected ten times or more. The chain has TRBV7-8 and TRBJ2-3; D gene ambiguous. V was pared by 5 bases and J by 3 bases, with 18 bases between. The CDR3 loop spans 16 amino acids. Germline lookup yields CDR1 SGHVS and CDR2 FQNEAQ. CDR3 residues: CASSPAGVGLTDTQYF. As DNA, the CDR3 is TGTGCCAGCAGCCCCGCCGGAGTGGGCTTGACAGATACGCAGTATTTT.

This clonotype came up many times. The genes are TRBV24-1 and TRBJ2-5; 10 nucleotides match TRBD2. CDR3 length: 20 amino acids. Germline loops: CDR1 KGHDR, CDR2 SFDVKD. V shed 5 bases, J shed 0 bases, and the junction held 17 bases outside the gene matches. The CDR3 protein is CATSAPGGARTSGHQETQYF. The CDR3 DNA is TGTGCCACCAGTGCCCCAGGCGGGGCTAGGACTAGCGGACACCAAGAGACCCAGTACTTC.

This clonotype was observed many times. The chain uses TRBV30 and TRBJ1-2; tentatively, D is TRBD1 (6 bases). Germline V gene sequence: CDR1 GTSNPN, CDR2 SVGIG (reference sequence). This CDR3 has 15 residues. The germline V and J ends were trimmed by 2 bases and 2 bases, with 15 bases remaining between them. CDR3 loop: CAWSPLQGNNYGYTF. In nucleotides, the CDR3 is TGTGCCTGGAGTCCTCTTCAGGGGAACAACTATGGCTACACCTTC. The full variable domain, in which reference TRBV30 and TRBJ1-2 provide the parts outside the CDR3, is SQTIHQWPATLVQPVGSPLSLECTVEGTSNPNLYWYRQAAGRGLQLLFYSVGIGQISSEVPQNLSASRPQDRQFILSSKKLLLSDSGFYLCAWSPLQGNNYGYTFGSGTRLTVV.

The genes are TRBV7-9 and TRBJ2-1; 11 bases fit TRBD2. Per the germline V gene, CDR1 is SEHNR and CDR2 is FQNEAQ (reference sequence). After removal of 5 bases from V and 0 bases from J, the junction contained 6 bases not matched to a gene. The CDR3 extends over 17 amino acids. This CDR3 reads CASSLRTSGYSYNEQFF. The CDR3 DNA sequence: TGTGCCAGCAGCCTCAGGACTAGCGGGTACTCCTACAATGAGCAGTTCTTC.

This clonotype was seen many times. The chain recombines TRBV12-3 or TRBV12-4 with TRBJ1-1, with 7 bases matching TRBD1. V dropped 5 bases and J dropped 1; count of bases not matched to a gene: 4. There are 14 residues in the CDR3. The CDR3 nucleotides are TGTGCCAGCAGTACTCGGACAGGGAACACTGAAGCTTTCTTT. Translation: CASSTRTGNTEAFF.

This clonotype came up many times. The chain couples TRBV30 to TRBJ1-3; TRBD1 is a possible D gene (5 bases). The CDR3 has 14 residues. Between the trimmed V and J ends, which lost 2 bases and 2 bases, there was a span of 10 bases. Germline V CDR1 and CDR2: GTSNPN, SVGIG (reference sequence). CDR3 DNA sequence: TGTGCCTGGAGTTTCGGGGGTGCTGGAAACACCATATATTTT. Protein product: CAWSFGGAGNTIYF.